Each of the 30 T cell receptor beta chains below was sequenced from the same sample in a study of graft-versus-host responses after intestinal transplantation. These receptors are not linked to any known antigen. The assay was immunoSEQ multiplex PCR, and TCRdb's table has in-frame clones only and misses some. The sample contains about 82,000 clones, 75% to 95% of which appear only once. The sample in question was unstimulated CD4+ T cells sorted from spleen or lymph node cells, obtained before transplant. The receptors originated from a human donor who was the organ donor for an intestinal transplant.

The V call is TRBV6-5, the J call TRBJ2-2; D is perhaps TRBD1 (6 bases). Germline CDR1 is MNHEY and CDR2 is SVGAGI. V gave up 4 bases and J gave up 1 base, with 13 bases separating them. The CDR3 has 16 amino acids. The CDR3 region is CASSFRRGGNTGELFF. CDR3 sequence (DNA): TGTGCCAGCAGTTTCCGCCGAGGGGGGAACACCGGGGAGCTGTTTTTT.

The V gene is TRBV9, the J gene TRBJ2-5, with a possible D match to TRBD1 (5 bases). V dropped 0 bases and J dropped 0 bases, with 6 bases sitting between them. CDR1 is SGDLS, CDR2 YYNGEE, per germline. The CDR3 spans 14 residues. In DNA form, the CDR3 reads TGTGCCAGCAGCGTAGGGACATACCAAGAGACCCAGTACTTC. Amino acid sequence: CASSVGTYQETQYF. The full variable domain, rest sourced from reference TRBV9 and TRBJ2-5, is DSGVTQTPKHLITATGQRVTLRCSPRSGDLSVYWYQQSLDQGLQFLIQYYNGEERAKGNILERFSAQQFPDLHSELNLSSLELGDSALYFCASSVGTYQETQYFGPGTRLLVL.

The gene calls are TRBV28 and TRBJ1-1; D possibly corresponds to TRBD1 (5 bases). This CDR3 spans 17 amino acids. Trimming took off 6 bases at V and 5 bases at J, with 25 bases between the two ends. The germline gives CDR1 MDHEN, CDR2 SYDVKM. CDR3 sequence: CASRQTQGGGGRTEAFF. The CDR3 DNA reads as TGTGCCAGCAGGCAGACCCAAGGTGGTGGGGGGAGAACTGAAGCTTTCTTT.

The chain links TRBV19 to TRBJ1-2; 9 bases fit TRBD1. The junction had 13 bases not matched to a gene; V was cut back by 3 bases and J by 8 bases. This CDR3 has 16 residues. Germline assignment: CDR1 LNHDA and CDR2 SQIVND (reference sequence). The CDR3 DNA reads TGTGCCAGTAGTATTTTCTGGGACAGGGAGAGGAGCGGCTACACCTTC. Its translation is CASSIFWDRERSGYTF. Looking up the rest from reference TRBV19 and TRBJ1-2 gives the full variable domain: DGGITQSPKYLFRKEGQNVTLSCEQNLNHDAMYWYRQDPGQGLRLIYYSQIVNDFQKGDIAEGYSVSREKKESFPLTVTSAQKNPTAFYLCASSIFWDRERSGYTFGSGTRLTVV.

The J gene is TRBJ2-7, the V gene TRBV10-1, with a tentative D call TRBD1 (6 bases). Trimming removed 0 bases from V and 5 bases from J, with 8 bases in between. The CDR3 covers 13 residues. In germline, CDR1 is WNHNN, CDR2 SYGVQD (reference sequence). CDR3 sequence: CASSESRGHEQYF. In nucleotides, the CDR3 is TGCGCCAGCAGTGAGTCCAGGGGCCACGAGCAGTACTTC.

DNA of the CDR3: TGTGCCAGCAGCACACGCCCTGGCGGGGGGGCTGGGGCCAACGTCCTGACTTTC. Translated, it gives CASSTRPGGGAGANVLTF. This chain connects TRBV5-4 to TRBJ2-6, with 9 bases lining up with TRBD2. CDR3 size: 18 residues. Germline loops: CDR1 SGHNT, CDR2 YYREEE (reference sequence). After removal of 4 bases from V and 2 bases from J, the junction contained 10 bases not matched to a gene.

The chain has TRBV21-1 and TRBJ1-2; the table calls TRBD1, which could not be checked here. TRBV21-1 is recorded as a pseudogene. This CDR3 has 14 amino acids. The CDR3 protein is CASSTEDRGYGYTF. The CDR3 DNA reads as TGTGCCAGCAGCACGGAGGACAGGGGCTATGGCTACACCTTC.

The V call is TRBV2, the J call TRBJ1-5, with D possibly being TRBD1 (5 bases). The germline CDR1 and CDR2 sequences are SNHLY and FYNNEI. The V end was cut by 2 bases, the J end by 0 bases, with 11 bases between. This CDR3 region has 16 residues. In DNA form, the CDR3 reads TGTGCCAGCAGTGAACAGGGATTCTATAGCAATCAGCCCCAGCATTTT. It translates to CASSEQGFYSNQPQHF.

V and J are TRBV5-1 and TRBJ2-3; 13 bases fit TRBD2. This CDR3 has 17 amino acids. V lost 0 bases, J lost 2 bases, and 3 bases stayed unmatched. In germline, CDR1 is SGHRS, CDR2 YFSETQ. CDR3: CASSLGLAGGFTDTQYF. The CDR3 coding sequence is TGCGCCAGCAGCTTGGGACTAGCGGGAGGCTTCACAGATACGCAGTATTTT.

The chain joins TRBV5-1 to TRBJ1-5; D ambiguous. Germline loops: CDR1 SGHRS, CDR2 YFSETQ. V dropped 0 bases and J dropped 3 bases, with 7 bases sitting between them. The CDR3 runs to 14 residues. In DNA, the CDR3 is TGCGCCAGCAGCTTGGGAGGCAACAATCAGCCCCAGCATTTT. This translates into CASSLGGNNQPQHF. The full variable domain, with the rest looked up from reference TRBV5-1 and TRBJ1-5, is KAGVTQTPRYLIKTRGQQVTLSCSPISGHRSVSWYQQTPGQGLQFLFEYFSETQRNKGNFPGRFSGRQFSNSRSEMNVSTLELGDSALYLCASSLGGNNQPQHFGDGTRLSIL.

The V gene is TRBV28, the J gene TRBJ1-1; D is perhaps TRBD1 (6 bases). Trimming took 7 bases from V and 9 from J, leaving 21 bases between them. CDR3 length equals 14 residues. Per germline, CDR1 MDHEN and CDR2 SYDVKM. The CDR3 here is CASTLDRTVRKAFF. The CDR3 bases are TGTGCCAGCACCCTCGACAGGACAGTTCGCAAAGCTTTCTTT.

The gene calls are TRBV27 and TRBJ2-1, with D perhaps matching TRBD1 (6 bases). The CDR3 length is 16 residues. Trimming left V 5 bases short and J 3 bases short, with 17 bases between. The germline CDR1 and CDR2 sequences are MNHEY and SMNVEV (reference sequence). CDR3 amino acids: CASSVHPGHNYNEQFF. The CDR3, as DNA: TGTGCCAGCAGTGTCCACCCGGGACACAACTACAATGAGCAGTTCTTC.

This chain uses TRBV5-6 with TRBJ1-2; possibly TRBD1 for D (6 bases). The CDR3 loop spans 13 amino acids. Trimming pared 0 bases from V and 5 bases from J, leaving 8 bases between. Per the germline V gene, CDR1 is SGHDT and CDR2 is YYEEEE. The CDR3 reads CASSLDRAYGYTF. CDR3 nucleotides: TGTGCCAGCAGCTTGGACAGGGCTTATGGCTACACCTTC.

The chain has TRBV5-1 and TRBJ1-2, with a tentative D call TRBD1 (5 bases). CDR1 SGHRS and CDR2 YFSETQ come from the germline V gene. Between the trimmed V and J ends, which lost 0 bases and 7 bases, there was a span of 13 bases. This CDR3 contains 14 residues. CDR3 sequence: CASSLEQGRVGYTF. The DNA of the CDR3 is TGCGCCAGCAGCTTGGAGCAGGGAAGAGTTGGCTACACCTTC.

The chain is built from TRBV27 and TRBJ2-1; 9 nucleotides align to TRBD1. Germline trimming cut 4 bases from V and 4 bases from J; bases unmatched to any gene: 5. Germline lookup yields CDR1 MNHEY and CDR2 SMNVEV (reference sequence). There are 15 residues in the CDR3. The CDR3 DNA sequence: TGTGCCAGCAGTTACCGGGACAGGGCATACAATGAGCAGTTCTTC. Translated: CASSYRDRAYNEQFF.

The CDR3 DNA is TGCGCCAGCAGCGTTCCTCCCCCCGAGCGGGGGGCCTACAATGAGCAGTTCTTC. Its translation is CASSVPPPERGAYNEQFF. The chain has TRBV10-2 and TRBJ2-1, with 9 bases fitting TRBD2. The J segment lost 2 bases and the V segment lost 6 bases, leaving 14 bases of the junction unmatched. This CDR3 has 18 amino acids. The germline V gene has CDR1 WSHSY and CDR2 SAAADI.

This chain joins TRBV29-1 and TRBJ1-2; the D is unclear. Per the germline V gene, CDR1 is SQVTM and CDR2 is ANQGSEA. This CDR3 is 14 amino acids long. Trimming took off 0 bases at V and 3 bases at J, with 11 bases between the two ends. In DNA form, the CDR3 reads TGCAGCGTTGAAGAGTCTCTCGGGTACTATGGCTACACCTTC. As protein: CSVEESLGYYGYTF. Drawing the rest from reference TRBV29-1 and TRBJ1-2, the complete variable domain is SAVISQKPSRDICQRGTSLTIQCQVDSQVTMMFWYRQQPGQSLTLIATANQGSEATYESGFVIDKFPISRPNLTFSTLTVSNMSPEDSSIYLCSVEESLGYYGYTFGSGTRLTVV.

The chain combines TRBV5-1 with TRBJ2-1; 16 nucleotides line up with TRBD2. V dropped 3 bases and J dropped 10; count of bases not matched to a gene: 4. The germline gives CDR1 SGHRS, CDR2 YFSETQ. The CDR3 runs to 15 residues. The CDR3 nucleotides read TGCGCCAGCAGCTGGCCGGGACTAGCGGGAGGGGAGCAGTTCTTC. Protein product: CASSWPGLAGGEQFF.

This chain links TRBV7-4 with TRBJ2-1; TRBD2 matches 8 bases. This CDR3 comprises 15 residues. Germline loops: CDR1 SGHVT, CDR2 SQSDAQ. Germline trimming cut 3 bases from V and 3 bases from J; bases unmatched to any gene: 4. The CDR3 loop reads CASSFDGRVYNEQFF. The CDR3 region has the DNA TGTGCCAGCAGCTTTGACGGGAGGGTCTACAATGAGCAGTTCTTC.

V is TRBV6-5 and J is TRBJ1-1; TRBD1 matches 7 bases. Germline-derived CDR1 and CDR2 are MNHEY and SVGAGI. J gave up 5 bases and V 6 bases, and 9 bases lay outside the gene matches. The CDR3 loop spans 14 amino acids. The CDR3 coding sequence is TGTGCCAGCAGGACCACAGGGGCAGGAACTGAAGCTTTCTTT. Protein product: CASRTTGAGTEAFF.

With regard to this clone: Other DNA variants within this sample encode the same CDR3. CDR3 region: CASSLGKVGGNTIYF. As DNA, the CDR3 is TGTGCCAGCAGCTTAGGCAAAGTCGGGGGGAACACCATATATTTT. The rearrangement links TRBV7-9 to TRBJ1-3, with D possibly TRBD1 on 5 matching bases. Trimming pared 1 base from V and 7 bases from J, leaving 14 bases between. In germline, CDR1 is SEHNR, CDR2 FQNEAQ (reference sequence). CDR3 length: 15 residues.

This chain links TRBV21-1 with TRBJ2-6; TRBD1 is taken as the D call from the table, unchecked against the DNA. TRBV21-1 is recorded as a pseudogene. This CDR3 has 16 residues. The CDR3: CASRLLTGSGANVLTF. The CDR3 DNA sequence: TGTGCCAGCAGACTACTGACAGGGTCTGGGGCCAACGTCCTGACTTTC.

This rearrangement joins TRBV10-3 to TRBJ2-3, with D perhaps matching TRBD2 (6 bases). V was pared by 2 bases and J by 0 bases, with 12 bases between. The CDR3 runs 16 residues. Germline V gene lookup returns CDR1 ENHRY and CDR2 SYGVKD. The CDR3 region is CAISERGGGSTDTQYF. The CDR3 DNA is TGTGCCATCAGTGAGAGAGGCGGAGGGAGCACAGATACGCAGTATTTT.

V usage is TRBV2 and J usage is TRBJ1-4, with a tentative D call TRBD1 (6 bases). CDR1 is SNHLY, CDR2 FYNNEI, per germline. The CDR3 loop spans 13 amino acids. The V gene lost 3 bases and the J gene lost 12 bases, with 14 bases spanning the gap. The CDR3: CASSDGGGRELFF. The CDR3 DNA sequence: TGTGCCAGCAGTGATGGGGGCGGGCGGGAACTGTTTTTT.

This clone was seen just once. The rearrangement uses TRBV5-1 and TRBJ1-4, with 7 bases fitting TRBD1. This CDR3 has 16 amino acids. The V and J ends lost 4 bases and 4 bases, in that order; junction bases with no gene match: 10. CDR1 is SGHRS, CDR2 YFSETQ, per germline. The CDR3 loop reads CASSRSRDRYNEKLFF. The CDR3, as DNA: TGCGCCAGCAGCCGCTCCAGGGACAGATATAATGAAAAACTGTTTTTT.

The chain is built from TRBV6-1 and TRBJ2-5, with 8 bases identical to TRBD2. The CDR3 spans 14 residues. With 8 bases clipped from V and 4 bases from J, the junction kept 9 bases outside the gene matches. Germline V gives CDR1 MNHNS, CDR2 SASEGT. CDR3 sequence (DNA): TGTGCCAGCCTTAGCGGGGCCGGAGTAGAGACCCAGTACTTC. This translates into CASLSGAGVETQYF.

The V gene is TRBV28, the J gene TRBJ2-2; the match to TRBD2 covers 9 bases. Looked up from germline, CDR1 is MDHEN and CDR2 is SYDVKM. V lost 5 bases, J lost 10 bases, and 8 bases stayed unmatched. CDR3 size: 14 residues. CDR3 DNA sequence: TGTGCCAGCAGTATAATAGCGGGAGCGAAGGAGCTGTTTTTT. Protein sequence: CASSIIAGAKELFF.

The chain carries TRBV30 and TRBJ1-3; D may be TRBD1 (5 bases). The CDR3 is 14 amino acids. Germline CDR1 and CDR2: GTSNPN and SVGIG (reference sequence). Between the trimmed V and J ends, which lost 5 bases and 2 bases, there was a span of 13 bases. DNA of the CDR3: TGTGCCTGGGCAACAGGTCGGGCTGGAAACACCATATATTTT. Translation gives CAWATGRAGNTIYF.

The V gene is TRBV7-8, the J gene TRBJ2-3; 7 bases map to TRBD1. J gave up 2 bases and V 4 bases, and 15 bases lay outside the gene matches. The CDR3 length is 18 residues. Germline V CDR1 and CDR2: SGHVS, FQNEAQ. The CDR3 loop reads CASSSKGGASIHTDTQYF. The CDR3 region has the DNA TGTGCCAGCAGCTCTAAAGGGGGCGCCTCGATACACACAGATACGCAGTATTTT.

This chain links TRBV5-1 with TRBJ2-3; TRBD1 matches 7 bases. Germline trimming cut 3 bases from V and 2 bases from J; bases unmatched to any gene: 3. The CDR3 extends over 14 amino acids. CDR1 and CDR2 (germline): SGHRS, YFSETQ. As DNA, the CDR3 is TGCGCCAGCAGCTGGGGACAGACCACAGATACGCAGTATTTT. Its protein product is CASSWGQTTDTQYF.